What follows are 22 T cell receptor beta chains derived from one specimen sequenced in a study of memory CD4+ T cells and cytomegalovirus serostatus. TCRdb's table, derived via immunoSEQ multiplex PCR, lists solely in-frame clones and lacks some. Of around 40,000 clones detected, around 75% appear once; the ten largest clones hold 0.65% to 0.85%. Single viable CD3+CD4+CD8-CD45RO+ cells were sorted as the memory CD4+ T cells. Sequenced: memory CD4+ T cells from blood. The receptor set was obtained from an adult in good health and CMV-seronegative.

The CDR3 DNA reads as TGTGCTAGTGGTCCGGGCGGGACAGGGGGCATCACTGAAGCTTTCTTT. It translates to CASGPGGTGGITEAFF. The gene calls are TRBV12-5 and TRBJ1-1; 12 nucleotides line up with TRBD1. CDR3 size: 16 residues. V trimming: 5 bases; J trimming: 4 bases; junction bases outside the gene matches: 8. Germline values: CDR1 LGHNT, CDR2 FRNRAP.

The chain couples TRBV5-1 to TRBJ2-1, with D unresolved. Germline V gene data show CDR1 as SGHRS and CDR2 as YFSETQ. V shed 3 bases and J shed 5 bases, with 9 bases lying between them. The CDR3 length is 13 residues. CDR3 sequence: CASSSTVDNEQFF. CDR3 nucleotide sequence: TGCGCCAGCAGCTCTACAGTCGACAATGAGCAGTTCTTC. The full variable domain, completed using reference TRBV5-1 and TRBJ2-1, is KAGVTQTPRYLIKTRGQQVTLSCSPISGHRSVSWYQQTPGQGLQFLFEYFSETQRNKGNFPGRFSGRQFSNSRSEMNVSTLELGDSALYLCASSSTVDNEQFFGPGTRLTVL.

The rearrangement joins TRBV4-2 to TRBJ1-1; D remains ambiguous. Trimming stripped 0 bases from V and 4 bases from J, with 6 bases between. The CDR3 length is 13 residues. From germline, CDR1 is LGHNA and CDR2 YNFKEQ. The CDR3 region has the DNA TGTGCCAGCAGCCAAGATCGGGGCACTGAAGCTTTCTTT. Protein sequence: CASSQDRGTEAFF.

The chain uses TRBV30 and TRBJ2-1, with D unresolved. Deletions cut 2 bases from V and 0 bases from J, with 8 bases between. The CDR3 has 14 amino acids. The V gene's germline CDR1 is GTSNPN and CDR2 SVGIG (reference sequence). CDR3 residues: CAWSPASSYNEQFF. In DNA, the CDR3 is TGTGCCTGGAGTCCGGCGAGCTCCTACAATGAGCAGTTCTTC.

CDR3 in amino acids: CASSEEWDRRNSPLHF. DNA of the CDR3: TGTGCCAGCAGTGAAGAGTGGGATAGACGCAATTCACCCCTCCACTTT. This chain connects TRBV2 to TRBJ1-6; D not resolved. The germline gives CDR1 SNHLY, CDR2 FYNNEI. This CDR3 comprises 16 residues. Between the trimmed V and J ends, which lost 1 base and 7 bases, there was a span of 14 bases. Full variable domain (missing parts from reference TRBV2 and TRBJ1-6): EPEVTQTPSHQVTQMGQEVILRCVPISNHLYFYWYRQILGQKVEFLVSFYNNEISEKSEIFDDQFSVERPDGSNFTLKIRSTKLEDSAMYFCASSEEWDRRNSPLHFGNGTRLTVT.

Comment on this clone: The junction departs from the called germline gene at one end, perhaps through a read error. V usage is TRBV6-1 and J usage is TRBJ1-3, with D unclear. The CDR3 is made up of 14 amino acids. Per the germline V gene, CDR1 is MNHNS and CDR2 is SASEGT. Here the CDR3 reads CASREDFAGNTIYF. DNA for the CDR3: TGTGCCAGCAGGGAAGATTTTGCTGGAAACACCATATATTTT.

The chain employs TRBV16 and TRBJ1-2; tentatively, D is TRBD1 (5 bases). This CDR3 comprises 15 residues. The germline V gene has CDR1 KGHSY and CDR2 FQNENV. V dropped 0 bases and J dropped 3 bases, with 11 bases sitting between them. DNA for the CDR3: TGTGCCAGCAGCCAATCAGGCGACAGCCACTATGGCTACACCTTC. It is translated as CASSQSGDSHYGYTF.

The V gene is TRBV7-2, the J gene TRBJ2-7; 8 bases match TRBD1. This CDR3 contains 14 residues. Trimming removed 5 bases from V and 0 bases from J; junction bases left unmatched: 3. Germline CDR1 and CDR2: SGHTA and FQGNSA. The CDR3: CASSLTGGSYEQYF. CDR3 in DNA: TGTGCCAGCAGCCTTACAGGGGGCTCCTACGAGCAGTACTTC.

The J gene is TRBJ1-5, the V gene TRBV2; 7 positions agree with TRBD1. Germline CDR1 reads SNHLY; CDR2 reads FYNNEI. The CDR3 has 13 amino acids. After removal of 4 bases from V and 5 bases from J, the junction contained 2 bases not matched to a gene. This CDR3 is CASSGQGDQPQHF. Written as DNA, the CDR3 is TGTGCCAGCAGTGGGCAGGGGGATCAGCCCCAGCATTTT. The whole variable domain, filled in from reference TRBV2 and TRBJ1-5, reads EPEVTQTPSHQVTQMGQEVILRCVPISNHLYFYWYRQILGQKVEFLVSFYNNEISEKSEIFDDQFSVERPDGSNFTLKIRSTKLEDSAMYFCASSGQGDQPQHFGDGTRLSIL.

This chain connects TRBV2 to TRBJ1-2; unclear D gene. V lost 3 bases and J lost 5, with 16 bases in between. The CDR3 runs to 15 residues. The germline V gene encodes CDR1 SNHLY and CDR2 FYNNEI. CDR3 in amino acids: CASSDPTRVRYGYTF. CDR3 coding DNA: TGTGCCAGCAGTGATCCCACTCGGGTGAGGTATGGCTACACCTTC. The whole variable domain, filled in from reference TRBV2 and TRBJ1-2, reads EPEVTQTPSHQVTQMGQEVILRCVPISNHLYFYWYRQILGQKVEFLVSFYNNEISEKSEIFDDQFSVERPDGSNFTLKIRSTKLEDSAMYFCASSDPTRVRYGYTFGSGTRLTVV.

V gene TRBV5-1 combines with J gene TRBJ1-2, with D possibly being TRBD1 (5 bases). Trimming took 4 bases from V and 5 from J, leaving 12 bases between them. The CDR3 runs to 13 residues. Germline V gene lookup returns CDR1 SGHRS and CDR2 YFSETQ. The CDR3 sequence: CASSVWGTYGYTF. As DNA, the CDR3 is TGCGCCAGCAGCGTTTGGGGGACTTATGGCTACACCTTC. The complete variable domain, with remaining parts taken from reference TRBV5-1 and TRBJ1-2, reads KAGVTQTPRYLIKTRGQQVTLSCSPISGHRSVSWYQQTPGQGLQFLFEYFSETQRNKGNFPGRFSGRQFSNSRSEMNVSTLELGDSALYLCASSVWGTYGYTFGSGTRLTVV.

This chain joins TRBV7-2 and TRBJ1-1, with no clear D. The CDR3 spans 13 residues. Per germline, CDR1 SGHTA and CDR2 FQGNSA. Trimming pared 0 bases from V and 4 bases from J, leaving 6 bases between. CDR3 protein: CASSLAEGTEAFF. The CDR3 bases are TGTGCCAGCAGCTTAGCGGAGGGCACTGAAGCTTTCTTT.

The chain is built from TRBV7-8 and TRBJ1-1; D is undetermined. Trimming removed 8 bases at V and 0 bases at J, with 10 bases between. The CDR3 is 13 residues long. In germline, CDR1 is SGHVS, CDR2 FQNEAQ. DNA of the CDR3: TGTGCCAGCGGCACATCGATGAACACTGAAGCTTTCTTT. This sequence encodes CASGTSMNTEAFF. Supplemented by reference TRBV7-8 and TRBJ1-1, the full variable domain reads GAGVSQSPRYKVAKRGQDVALRCDPISGHVSLFWYQQALGQGPEFLTYFQNEAQLDKSGLPSDRFFAERPEGSVSTLKIQRTQQEDSAVYLCASGTSMNTEAFFGQGTRLTVV.

This chain uses TRBV2 with TRBJ2-1; TRBD2 aligns across 7 bases. V lost 8 bases to trimming and J lost 4 bases; unmatched junction nucleotides: 5. This CDR3 contains 13 residues. CDR1 and CDR2 (germline): SNHLY, FYNNEI. CDR3 region: CASFQGLYNEQFF. The DNA of the CDR3 is TGTGCCAGCTTTCAGGGACTATACAATGAGCAGTTCTTC.

The V gene is TRBV19, the J gene TRBJ2-3; D is possibly TRBD1 or TRBD2 (5 bases each). This CDR3 has 13 residues. With 0 bases removed from V and 9 bases from J, the gap between germline ends came to 10 bases. CDR1 LNHDA and CDR2 SQIVND come from the germline V gene (reference sequence). CDR3 DNA: TGTGCCAGTAGTATAGATGCTGGGGGAACGCAGTATTTT. Translation gives CASSIDAGGTQYF.

The V and J genes are TRBV18 and TRBJ2-5, with 8 bases fitting TRBD1. V trimming: 2 bases; J trimming: 6 bases; junction bases outside the gene matches: 5. Germline V CDR1 and CDR2: KGHSH, LQKENI. The CDR3 consists of 14 residues. CDR3 amino acids: CASSPERQGKTQYF. In nucleotides, the CDR3 is TGTGCCAGCTCACCAGAAAGACAGGGGAAGACCCAGTACTTC.

The rearrangement uses TRBV11-1 and TRBJ1-6, with 7 bases lining up with TRBD1. The V and J ends lost 2 bases and 8 bases, in that order; junction bases with no gene match: 6. Germline CDR1 reads SGHAT; CDR2 reads FQDESV (reference sequence). There are 15 residues in the CDR3. Written as DNA, the CDR3 is TGTGCCAGCAGCTTATTTGGTCAGGGGGATTCACCCCTCCACTTT. Encoded protein: CASSLFGQGDSPLHF.

In its sample, this clone was seen a few times. J is TRBJ1-1 and V is TRBV20-1, with unresolved D. This CDR3 has 9 residues. Germline CDR1 is DFQATT and CDR2 is SNEGSKA (reference sequence). The CDR3: CSPIAEAFF. CDR3 coding DNA: TGCAGCCCGATCGCTGAAGCTTTCTTT.

The J gene is TRBJ2-7, the V gene TRBV2; D may be TRBD2 (5 bases). Germline V CDR1 and CDR2: SNHLY, FYNNEI. The CDR3 runs to 13 residues. V was trimmed by 9 bases and J by 5 bases, leaving 17 bases between them. The CDR3 DNA reads as TGTGCCAGTCACGGGAACCTCCGCAACGAGCAGTACTTC. Encoded protein: CASHGNLRNEQYF.

The V call is TRBV18, the J call TRBJ2-7, with 10 positions matching TRBD2. The CDR3 loop spans 15 amino acids. Germline CDR1 reads KGHSH; CDR2 reads LQKENI. V was clipped by 4 bases and J by 0 bases; unmatched bases: 3. The CDR3 DNA sequence: TGTGCCAGCTCACGCAGCGGGGGGGACTCCTACGAGCAGTACTTC. It translates to CASSRSGGDSYEQYF.

The chain is built from TRBV19 and TRBJ1-1; 8 positions match TRBD1. This CDR3 spans 16 amino acids. Looked up from germline, CDR1 is LNHDA and CDR2 is SQIVND (reference sequence). With 5 bases clipped from V and 4 bases from J, the junction kept 12 bases outside the gene matches. CDR3 region: CASSGRGRGQGTEAFF. The CDR3 coding sequence is TGTGCCAGTAGTGGAAGGGGCAGGGGGCAGGGCACTGAAGCTTTCTTT.

The chain joins TRBV27 to TRBJ2-7; a possible D gene is TRBD2 (9 bases). This CDR3 contains 20 residues. Per the germline V gene, CDR1 is MNHEY and CDR2 is SMNVEV (reference sequence). V was cut by 1 base and J by 4 bases, with 29 bases left in between. The CDR3 region has the DNA TGTGCCAGCAGTTTATTTGCGGGACAGGAGGCTAGCGGGGCTGATTACGAGCAGTACTTC. Translating it yields CASSLFAGQEASGADYEQYF.